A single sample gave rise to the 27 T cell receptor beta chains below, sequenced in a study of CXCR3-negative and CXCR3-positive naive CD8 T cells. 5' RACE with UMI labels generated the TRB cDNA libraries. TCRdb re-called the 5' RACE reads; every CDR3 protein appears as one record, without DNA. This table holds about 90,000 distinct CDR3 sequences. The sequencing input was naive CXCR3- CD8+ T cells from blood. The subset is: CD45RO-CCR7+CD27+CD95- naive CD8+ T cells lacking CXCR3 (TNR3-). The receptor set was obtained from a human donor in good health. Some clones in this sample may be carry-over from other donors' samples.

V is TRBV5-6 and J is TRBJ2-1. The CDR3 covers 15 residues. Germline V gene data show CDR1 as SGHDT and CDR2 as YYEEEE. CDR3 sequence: CASSSDWGSYNEQFF.

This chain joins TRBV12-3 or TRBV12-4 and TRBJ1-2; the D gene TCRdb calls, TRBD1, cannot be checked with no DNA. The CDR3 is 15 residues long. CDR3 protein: CASSFPGQGNYGYTF.

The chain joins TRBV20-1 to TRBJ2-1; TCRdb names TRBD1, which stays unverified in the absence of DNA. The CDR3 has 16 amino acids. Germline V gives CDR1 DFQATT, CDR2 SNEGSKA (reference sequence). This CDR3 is CSARDMGGAELNEQFF.

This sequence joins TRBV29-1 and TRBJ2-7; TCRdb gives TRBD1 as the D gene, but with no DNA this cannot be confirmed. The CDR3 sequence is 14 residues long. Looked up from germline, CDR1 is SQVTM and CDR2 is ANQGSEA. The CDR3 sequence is CSVDSGTGFGEQYF.

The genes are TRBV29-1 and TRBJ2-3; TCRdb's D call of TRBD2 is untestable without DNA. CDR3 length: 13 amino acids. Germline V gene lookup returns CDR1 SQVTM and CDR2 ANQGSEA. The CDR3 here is CSVEGQGADTQYF.

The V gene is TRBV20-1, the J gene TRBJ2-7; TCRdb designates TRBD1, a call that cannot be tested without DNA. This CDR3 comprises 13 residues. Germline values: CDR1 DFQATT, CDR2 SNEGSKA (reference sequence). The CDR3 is CSARPGQYAEQYF.

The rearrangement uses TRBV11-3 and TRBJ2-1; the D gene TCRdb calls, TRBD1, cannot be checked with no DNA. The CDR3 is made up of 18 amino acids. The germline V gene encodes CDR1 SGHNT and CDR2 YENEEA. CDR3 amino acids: CASRPRRGSGTPYSEQFF. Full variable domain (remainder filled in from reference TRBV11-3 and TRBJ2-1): EAGVVQSPRYKIIEKKQPVAFWCNPISGHNTLYWYLQNLGQGPELLIRYENEEAVDDSQLPKDRFSAERLKGVDSTLKIQPAELGDSAVYLCASRPRRGSGTPYSEQFFGPGTRLTVL.

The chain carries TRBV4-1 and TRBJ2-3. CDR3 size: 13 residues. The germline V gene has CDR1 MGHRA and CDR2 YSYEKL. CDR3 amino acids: CASSQMPTATQYF.

CDR3 in amino acids: CSVEGTGDGYTF. The V gene is TRBV29-1, the J gene TRBJ1-2; TCRdb's D call, TRBD1, is unchecked because there is no DNA. The CDR3 is 12 residues long. CDR1 and CDR2 from the germline V gene are SQVTM and ANQGSEA.

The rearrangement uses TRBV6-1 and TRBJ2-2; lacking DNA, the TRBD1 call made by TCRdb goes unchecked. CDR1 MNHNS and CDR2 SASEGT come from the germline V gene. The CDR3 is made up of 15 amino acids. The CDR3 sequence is CASSDTGRGTGELFF.

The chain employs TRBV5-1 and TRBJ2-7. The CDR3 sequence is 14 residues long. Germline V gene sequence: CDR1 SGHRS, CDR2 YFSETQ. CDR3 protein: CASSLGQSTYEQYF.

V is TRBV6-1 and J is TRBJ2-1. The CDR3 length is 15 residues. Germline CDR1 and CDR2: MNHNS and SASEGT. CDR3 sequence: CASSDDGGSSNEQFF.

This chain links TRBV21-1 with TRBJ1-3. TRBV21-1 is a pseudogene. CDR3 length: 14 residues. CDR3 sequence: CASSKRPPGNTIYF.

The chain's CDR3 is CSGSTGDEQYF. The chain recombines TRBV29-1 with TRBJ2-7; without DNA, the TCRdb call of TRBD1 cannot be checked. The germline V gene encodes CDR1 SQVTM and CDR2 ANQGSEA. There are 11 residues in the CDR3.

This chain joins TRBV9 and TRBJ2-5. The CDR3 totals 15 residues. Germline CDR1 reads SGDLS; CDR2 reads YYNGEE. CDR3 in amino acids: CASSVGRFGLETQYF.

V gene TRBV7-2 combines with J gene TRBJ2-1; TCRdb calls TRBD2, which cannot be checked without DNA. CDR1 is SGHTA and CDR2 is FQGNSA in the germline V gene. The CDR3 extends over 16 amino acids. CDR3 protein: CASSLAGLAGYNEQFF.

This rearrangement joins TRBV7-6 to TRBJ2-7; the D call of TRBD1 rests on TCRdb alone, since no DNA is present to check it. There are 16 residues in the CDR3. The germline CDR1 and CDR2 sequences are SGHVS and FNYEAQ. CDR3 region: CASSLVLGAMIYEQYF.

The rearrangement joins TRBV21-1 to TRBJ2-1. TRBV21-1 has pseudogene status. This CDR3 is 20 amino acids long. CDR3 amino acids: CASSRRGSTLQCVWGNEQFF.

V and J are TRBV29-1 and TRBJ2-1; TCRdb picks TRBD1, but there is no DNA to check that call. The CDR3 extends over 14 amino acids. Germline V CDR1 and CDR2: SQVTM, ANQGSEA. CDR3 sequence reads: CSVAGEESYNEQFF.

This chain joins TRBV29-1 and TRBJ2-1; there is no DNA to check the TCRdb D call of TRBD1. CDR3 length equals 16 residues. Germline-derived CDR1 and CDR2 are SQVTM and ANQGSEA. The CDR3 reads CSVEYVVQGPSNEQFF.

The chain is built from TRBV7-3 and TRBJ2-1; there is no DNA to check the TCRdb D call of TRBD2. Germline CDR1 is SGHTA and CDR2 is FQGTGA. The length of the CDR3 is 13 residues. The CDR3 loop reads CASSLLAGEEQFF.

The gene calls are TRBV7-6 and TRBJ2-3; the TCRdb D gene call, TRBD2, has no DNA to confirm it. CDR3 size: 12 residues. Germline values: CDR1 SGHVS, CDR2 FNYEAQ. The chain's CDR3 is CASSPGGDRQYF.

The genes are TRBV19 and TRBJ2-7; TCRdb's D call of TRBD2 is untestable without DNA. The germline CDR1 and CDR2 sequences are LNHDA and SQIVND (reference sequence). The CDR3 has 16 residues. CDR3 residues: CASSEGTSGDSYEQYF.

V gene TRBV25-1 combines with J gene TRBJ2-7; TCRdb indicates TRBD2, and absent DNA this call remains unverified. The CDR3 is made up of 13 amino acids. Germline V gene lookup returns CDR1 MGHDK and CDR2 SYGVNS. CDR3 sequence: CASSEVGGYEQYF.

The CDR3 is CASSLMDRVGYNSPLHF. V gene TRBV7-2 combines with J gene TRBJ1-6; checking the TCRdb D call of TRBD1 is not possible without DNA. The CDR3 has 17 amino acids. Germline CDR1 and CDR2: SGHTA and FQGNSA.

The chain's CDR3 is CASSLAGNGYEQYF. The genes are TRBV5-1 and TRBJ2-7. CDR1 SGHRS and CDR2 YFSETQ come from the germline V gene. The CDR3 extends over 14 amino acids.

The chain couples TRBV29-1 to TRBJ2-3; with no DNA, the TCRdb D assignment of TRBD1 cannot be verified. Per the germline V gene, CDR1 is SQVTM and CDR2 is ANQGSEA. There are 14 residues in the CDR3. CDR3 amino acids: CSADRGSSTDTQYF.